These 13 T cell receptor beta chains came from one sample sequenced in a study of blood T cells in healthy people across ages. A J-beta primer mix and a sample-barcoded 5' primer were used in a second PCR of roughly 7 to 12 cycles. TCRdb analysed the 5' RACE reads with MiXCR anew, one entry per CDR3 protein. The table includes approximately 780,000 distinct CDR3 sequences, around 25% detected once. This same sample was also part of a study on T cells of mothers and their children.

The sample was blood. These receptors were taken from a boy aged 5-17 years in good health.

This clonotype was observed a few times. The rearrangement links TRBV5-5 to TRBJ1-1; D is unresolved. The CDR3 spans 13 residues. Germline V gives CDR1 SGHKS, CDR2 YYEKEE (reference sequence). Trimming took 4 bases from V and 5 from J, leaving 12 bases between them. As DNA, the CDR3 is TGTGCCAGCAGCACCTACAGCGCTACTGAAGCTTTCTTT. Protein: CASSTYSATEAFF. Complete variable domain (other parts from reference TRBV5-5 and TRBJ1-1): DAGVTQSPTHLIKTRGQQVTLRCSPISGHKSVSWYQQVLGQGPQFIFQYYEKEERGRGNFPDRFSARQFPNYSSELNVNALLLGDSALYLCASSTYSATEAFFGQGTRLTVV.

This clonotype showed up just a few times. V and J are TRBV7-8 and TRBJ1-5; D is ambiguous. CDR1 is SGHVS, CDR2 FQNEAQ, per germline. This CDR3 is built from 13 residues. The V end lost 3 bases, the J end lost 2 bases, and 5 bases lay between the germline ends. CDR3 residues: CASSFGRNQPQHF. As DNA, the CDR3 is TGTGCCAGCAGCTTTGGTCGCAATCAGCCCCAGCATTTT.

The chain carries TRBV20-1 and TRBJ2-4, with 9 bases that match TRBD1. V lost 0 bases to trimming and J lost 6 bases; unmatched junction nucleotides: 6. CDR3 size: 15 residues. Germline-derived CDR1 and CDR2 are DFQATT and SNEGSKA (reference sequence). For the CDR3, the DNA is TGCAGTGCTAGAGACCGGGACAGGGTAATAAACATTCAGTACTTC. Protein sequence: CSARDRDRVINIQYF.

The gene calls are TRBV5-1 and TRBJ1-6; 10 bases are shared with TRBD1. The CDR3 is 15 amino acids. CDR1 is SGHRS and CDR2 is YFSETQ in the germline V gene. The V gene end was trimmed by 2 bases and the J gene end by 8 bases; junction bases not matched to a gene: 4. In nucleotides, the CDR3 is TGCGCCAGCAGCTTCTCCGGGACAGGGGATTCACCCCTCCACTTT. The encoded protein is CASSFSGTGDSPLHF.

The chain couples TRBV19 to TRBJ2-5; 8 nucleotides match TRBD1. Per the germline V gene, CDR1 is LNHDA and CDR2 is SQIVND (reference sequence). The CDR3 is 13 amino acids. V shed 4 bases, J shed 5 bases, and the junction held 3 bases outside the gene matches. The chain's CDR3 is CASSSRGLETQYF. The CDR3, as DNA: TGTGCCAGTAGTAGCAGGGGGCTGGAGACCCAGTACTTC.

In this sample, this clonotype turned up a few times. This chain connects TRBV28 to TRBJ2-1; 10 bases line up with TRBD2. There are 17 residues in the CDR3. V lost 2 bases to trimming and J lost 5 bases; unmatched junction nucleotides: 9. CDR1 MDHEN and CDR2 SYDVKM come from the germline V gene. CDR3 DNA sequence: TGTGCCAGCAGTTTAAGCCGGCTAGCGGGGGACCACAATGAGCAGTTCTTC. This codes for CASSLSRLAGDHNEQFF.

The CDR3 spells CASSRQPGQGAREQYF. For the CDR3, the DNA is TGTGCCAGCAGCAGGCAACCGGGACAGGGGGCGCGAGAGCAGTACTTC. This chain joins TRBV5-5 and TRBJ2-7; 12 nucleotides line up with TRBD1. CDR1 and CDR2 from the germline V gene are SGHKS and YYEKEE (reference sequence). Germline trimming cut 4 bases from V and 7 bases from J; bases unmatched to any gene: 12. The CDR3 has 16 residues.

This clonotype has a handful of counts. The V gene is TRBV2, the J gene TRBJ2-1; no clear D. The CDR3 length is 11 residues. Per the germline V gene, CDR1 is SNHLY and CDR2 is FYNNEI. The V end lost 8 bases, the J end lost 10 bases, and 12 bases lay between the germline ends. CDR3 in amino acids: CASGLVREQFF. In DNA form, the CDR3 reads TGTGCCAGCGGGCTGGTACGGGAGCAGTTCTTC.

The rearrangement links TRBV10-3 to TRBJ2-7, with 9 positions matching TRBD1. V was clipped by 6 bases and J by 2 bases; unmatched bases: 5. The CDR3 has 14 residues. Germline V lookup: CDR1 ENHRY, CDR2 SYGVKD. The chain's CDR3 is CAISEGQGTYEQYF. The CDR3 region has the DNA TGTGCCATCAGCGAGGGACAGGGCACCTACGAGCAGTACTTC.

Turning to this clonotype: A read error may be the cause here, since a much bigger clone is one base away. This rearrangement joins TRBV21-1 to TRBJ2-5; TRBD2 was called by the table and not checked on the DNA. The J call is uncertain, as TRBJ2-1 better fits the DNA end. TRBV21-1 is shown as a pseudogene. This CDR3 spans 17 amino acids. Here the CDR3 reads CASSKGPLAGIYSEQFF. The CDR3 DNA sequence: TGTGCCAGCAGCAAGGGACCCCTAGCGGGGATCTACAGTGAGCAGTTCTTC.

The chain couples TRBV5-1 to TRBJ2-5; D gene uncertain. The CDR3 has 14 residues. Germline values: CDR1 SGHRS, CDR2 YFSETQ. The germline V and J ends were trimmed by 4 bases and 4 bases, with 14 bases remaining between them. CDR3 region: CASSVSGGRETQYF. In nucleotides, the CDR3 is TGCGCCAGCAGCGTATCAGGTGGACGAGAGACCCAGTACTTC.

This clonotype was recorded a few times. The rearrangement joins TRBV7-9 to TRBJ2-2, with D perhaps TRBD1 (6 bases). The CDR3 covers 14 residues. Germline V CDR1 and CDR2: SEHNR, FQNEAQ (reference sequence). The germline V and J ends were trimmed by 6 bases and 0 bases, with 8 bases remaining between them. The CDR3 sequence: CASSYRANTGELFF. The DNA of the CDR3 is TGTGCCAGCAGTTACAGGGCGAACACCGGGGAGCTGTTTTTT. Looking up the rest from reference TRBV7-9 and TRBJ2-2 gives the full variable domain: DTGVSQNPRHKITKRGQNVTFRCDPISEHNRLYWYRQTLGQGPEFLTYFQNEAQLEKSRLLSDRFSAERPKGSFSTLEIQRTEQGDSAMYLCASSYRANTGELFFGEGSRLTVL.

V and J are TRBV6-1 and TRBJ1-4; 8 positions match TRBD1. CDR3 length: 13 amino acids. Germline V gives CDR1 MNHNS, CDR2 SASEGT. V trimming: 8 bases; J trimming: 4 bases; junction bases outside the gene matches: 3. In DNA, the CDR3 is TGTGCCAGCGGGGGACAGGATAATGAAAAACTGTTTTTT. Translated, it gives CASGGQDNEKLFF.